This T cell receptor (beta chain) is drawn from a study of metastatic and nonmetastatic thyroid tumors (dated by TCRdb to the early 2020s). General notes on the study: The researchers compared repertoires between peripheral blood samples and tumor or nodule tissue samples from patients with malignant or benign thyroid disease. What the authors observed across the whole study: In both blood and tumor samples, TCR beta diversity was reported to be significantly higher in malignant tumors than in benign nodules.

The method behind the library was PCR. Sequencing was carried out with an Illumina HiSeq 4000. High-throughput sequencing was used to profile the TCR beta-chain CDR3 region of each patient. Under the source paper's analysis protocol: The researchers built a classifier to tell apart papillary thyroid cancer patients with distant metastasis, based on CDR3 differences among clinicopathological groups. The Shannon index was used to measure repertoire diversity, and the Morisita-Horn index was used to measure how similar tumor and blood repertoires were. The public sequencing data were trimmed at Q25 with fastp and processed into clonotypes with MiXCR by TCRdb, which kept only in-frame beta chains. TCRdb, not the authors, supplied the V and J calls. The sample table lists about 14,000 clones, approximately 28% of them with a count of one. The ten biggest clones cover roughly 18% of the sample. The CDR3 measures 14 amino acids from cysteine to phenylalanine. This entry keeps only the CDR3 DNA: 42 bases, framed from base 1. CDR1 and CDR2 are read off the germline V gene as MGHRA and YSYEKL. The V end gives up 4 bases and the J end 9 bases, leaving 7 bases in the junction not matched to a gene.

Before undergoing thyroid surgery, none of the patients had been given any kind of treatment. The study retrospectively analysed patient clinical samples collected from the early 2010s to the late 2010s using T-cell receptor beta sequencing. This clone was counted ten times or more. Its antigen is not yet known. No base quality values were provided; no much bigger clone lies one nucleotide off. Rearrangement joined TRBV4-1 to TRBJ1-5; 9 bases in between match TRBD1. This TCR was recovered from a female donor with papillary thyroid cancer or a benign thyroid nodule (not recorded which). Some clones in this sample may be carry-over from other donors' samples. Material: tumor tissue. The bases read TGCGCCAGCAGCCCAATCGACAGGGGGGGGCCCCAGCATTTT. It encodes CASSPIDRGGPQHF.